The subject of this entry is one TCR beta chain. Its antigen remains unknown. These data are taken from a study of response to subunit inactivated influenza vaccine. Study results and caveats: Authors suggested few new T cells are recruited by each seasonal influenza vaccination.

There are 14 residues in the CDR3. V lost 2 bases and J 4 bases, leaving 11 bases between the germline ends. Looked up from germline, CDR1 is SNHLY and CDR2 is FYNNEI. TCRdb recomputed calls from the RT-PCR reads with MiXCR, one row per CDR3 protein. The repertoire holds around 760,000 distinct CDR3 sequences, with around 14% as singletons. The sequence was obtained from a man aged 50-60 years who received an inactivated influenza vaccine. The sample in question was PBMCs from blood, obtained less than 15 days before vaccination. The rearrangement links TRBV2 to TRBJ1-1; no clear D gene. The CDR3 DNA sequence: TGTGCCAGCAGTGAATCTGAAGGAATCACTGAAGCTTTCTTT. Translating gives CASSESEGITEAFF.